Listed below are T cell receptor beta chains from one sample, sequenced in a study of T cells after somatic rescue of genetic block. The repertoire was sequenced with immunoSEQ multiplex PCR; TCRdb's copy has only in-frame clones and lacks some. The table has about 67,000 clones, 90% to 95% seen once. Sequencing was done on a sample of peripheral blood mononuclear cells (PBMCs). These receptors came from a man in his forties. CDR3s include the opening cysteine and the closing phenylalanine or tryptophan. Size values are once, few and many counts, or a class for expanded clones, and some rows have none.

clone_size j_call v_call cdr3_aa
. TRBJ1-1 TRBV2 CASNRQGGGITEAFF
. TRBJ2-7 TRBV4-3 CASSQAQGSYEQYF
. TRBJ2-1 TRBV7-3 CASSLLKGAVGQDNEQFF
. TRBJ2-7 TRBV28 CASSLGQRGEQYF
. TRBJ2-3 TRBV6-5 CASSYSGSTDTQYF
. TRBJ2-1 TRBV30 CAWSVGGGWDEQFF
once TRBJ2-7 TRBV11-2 CASSLVAGGPKEQYF
. TRBJ2-1 TRBV29-1 CSVEGRAASEQFF
. TRBJ2-7 TRBV18 CASSPSRVSEQYF
. TRBJ2-7 TRBV6-1 CASGRGTSGTEQYF
. TRBJ1-2 TRBV9 CASSVEATSNYGYTF
. TRBJ2-1 TRBV10-3 CAISASGRASLDNEQFF
. TRBJ2-7 TRBV5-1 CASSFWEQYEQYF
. TRBJ1-1 TRBV2 CASLVGARTEAFF
. TRBJ1-2 TRBV25-1 CASSEYRSGYTF
. TRBJ2-1 TRBV14 CASSQEAGTGMYNEQFF
. TRBJ1-5 TRBV5-1 CASSLGTGELGNQPQHF
. TRBJ2-1 TRBV7-3 CASSDRAGTGVHEQFF
. TRBJ1-1 TRBV7-3 CASSPTGQSNNEAFF
. TRBJ1-3 TRBV14 CASSRTKQGFGNTIYF
. TRBJ1-4 TRBV27 CASSQDRDVEKLFF
. TRBJ1-2 TRBV27 CASRSPTGDYGYTF
. TRBJ2-1 TRBV5-1 CASSLTSGGRYNEQFF
. TRBJ2-7 TRBV7-9 CASSWGRVGQGYSEQYF
. TRBJ1-1 TRBV28 CASSPNTAPEAFF
. TRBJ1-5 TRBV6-1 CASRGRGYQPQHF
. TRBJ2-7 TRBV10-1 CASSRSGSGGNEQYF
. TRBJ2-7 TRBV2 CASTTEDRTPRDEQYF
few TRBJ1-4 TRBV9 CASSVGGGNEKLFF
. TRBJ2-7 TRBV29-1 CSVAGPYEQYF
. TRBJ2-2 TRBV11-3 CASSLDFGELFF
. TRBJ1-4 TRBV5-1 CASSLGQGWEKLFF
once TRBJ1-1 TRBV6-5 CASRQRTGSRPEAFF
. TRBJ2-1 TRBV4-2 CASSQAVSTRSYNEQFF
. TRBJ2-3 TRBV5-1 CASSLERGRDTQYF
. TRBJ2-2 TRBV5-1 CASSLTANTGELFF
. TRBJ1-5 TRBV28 CASSSGQINQPQHF
. TRBJ1-1 TRBV25-1 CASSHLGGTEAFF
. TRBJ2-5 TRBV11-2 CASSLGWLAGGIQETQYF
. TRBJ2-1 TRBV9 CASSGGYRGPLYNEQFF
. TRBJ2-1 TRBV4-1 CASSQPGQGYNEQFF
. TRBJ2-7 TRBV18 CASSPAGAPENF
. TRBJ2-2 TRBV2 CASTGTSRRDGELFF
. TRBJ2-1 TRBV5-1 CASSQTGNNEQFF
. TRBJ2-7 TRBV5-5 CASSLGVGYEQYF
. TRBJ2-7 TRBV30 CAWRDSLVDEQYF
. TRBJ2-7 TRBV10-3 CATYKDRDNEQYF
. TRBJ1-1 TRBV19 CASSILGNTEAFF
. TRBJ1-5 TRBV27 CASSFGRGRQPQHF
few TRBJ1-2 TRBV11-2 CASSTLGQGAGYTF
. TRBJ2-7 TRBV19 CANSRDRDNYEQYF
. TRBJ1-1 TRBV19 CASRYYHADTEAFF